This entry lists 7 T cell receptor beta chains sequenced from one sample in a study of T cell changes during pregnancy in multiple sclerosis. TCRdb's table, derived via immunoSEQ multiplex PCR, lists solely in-frame clones and lacks some. In the table there are 40,000 to 50,000 clones, approximately 81% of which are singletons. The sequences come from CD4+ T cells from peripheral blood mononuclear cells, collected before pregnancy. The receptor set was obtained from a female donor with multiple sclerosis, enrolled in a pregnancy study.

The V and J genes are TRBV4-3 and TRBJ2-5; D is ambiguous. Germline lookup yields CDR1 LGHNA and CDR2 YSLEER. The CDR3 contains 12 residues. Trimming cost V 0 bases and J 5 bases, with 4 bases left between them. Here the CDR3 reads CASSQDQETQYF. As DNA, the CDR3 is TGCGCCAGCAGCCAAGATCAGGAGACCCAGTACTTC.

The V and J genes are TRBV19 and TRBJ2-5; weak D call: TRBD1 (7 bases). From germline, CDR1 is LNHDA and CDR2 SQIVND (reference sequence). V was pared by 5 bases and J by 3 bases, with 13 bases between. The CDR3 totals 14 residues. The DNA of the CDR3 is TGTGCCAGTAGTCTCCAGGGGGGAAAAGAGACCCAGTACTTC. This translates into CASSLQGGKETQYF. The entire variable domain, with the rest obtained from reference TRBV19 and TRBJ2-5, is as follows: DGGITQSPKYLFRKEGQNVTLSCEQNLNHDAMYWYRQDPGQGLRLIYYSQIVNDFQKGDIAEGYSVSREKKESFPLTVTSAQKNPTAFYLCASSLQGGKETQYFGPGTRLLVL.

The rearrangement joins TRBV7-9 to TRBJ2-2; the match to TRBD1 covers 8 bases. Germline V gene data show CDR1 as SEHNR and CDR2 as FQNEAQ (reference sequence). J gave up 2 bases and V 7 bases, and 9 bases lay outside the gene matches. This CDR3 is 16 amino acids long. CDR3 amino acids: CASTEIQGANTGELFF. In DNA form, the CDR3 reads TGTGCCAGCACCGAAATCCAGGGGGCAAACACCGGGGAGCTGTTTTTT.

The rearrangement links TRBV10-3 to TRBJ1-2; weak D call: TRBD1 (5 bases). The CDR3 contains 13 residues. Germline V gene data show CDR1 as ENHRY and CDR2 as SYGVKD. V was pared by 2 bases and J by 4 bases, with 8 bases between. The CDR3 coding sequence is TGTGCCATCAGTGAGGACAGCTTCTATGGCTACACCTTC. Translated: CAISEDSFYGYTF.

This clone was observed a single time. This sequence joins TRBV5-4 and TRBJ2-2; tentatively, D is TRBD2 (5 bases). The V end lost 1 base, the J end lost 6 bases, and 13 bases lay between the germline ends. The CDR3 contains 15 residues. Germline-derived CDR1 and CDR2 are SGHNT and YYREEE (reference sequence). The CDR3 coding sequence is TGTGCCAGCAGCTTGTCTACTAGTCGGCCCGGGGAGCTGTTTTTT. Amino acids: CASSLSTSRPGELFF.

Concerning this clone itself: The identical CDR3 is also encoded by other nucleotide sequences in the sample. This sequence joins TRBV6-1 and TRBJ2-5; 11 bases line up with TRBD2. Germline-derived CDR1 and CDR2 are MNHNS and SASEGT. Germline trimming cut 4 bases from V and 4 bases from J; bases unmatched to any gene: 11. The CDR3 has 17 amino acids. This chain's CDR3 is CASSVGSGRAWGETQYF. DNA of the CDR3: TGTGCCAGCAGTGTGGGTAGCGGGAGGGCCTGGGGAGAGACCCAGTACTTC.

This sequence joins TRBV7-3 and TRBJ1-2, with 8 bases identical to TRBD1. V dropped 2 bases and J dropped 6; count of bases not matched to a gene: 2. The length of the CDR3 is 13 residues. Germline V lookup: CDR1 SGHTA, CDR2 FQGTGA. The CDR3 DNA is TGTGCCAGCAGCTTAGACAGGGGCAATGGCTACACCTTC. The encoded protein is CASSLDRGNGYTF.